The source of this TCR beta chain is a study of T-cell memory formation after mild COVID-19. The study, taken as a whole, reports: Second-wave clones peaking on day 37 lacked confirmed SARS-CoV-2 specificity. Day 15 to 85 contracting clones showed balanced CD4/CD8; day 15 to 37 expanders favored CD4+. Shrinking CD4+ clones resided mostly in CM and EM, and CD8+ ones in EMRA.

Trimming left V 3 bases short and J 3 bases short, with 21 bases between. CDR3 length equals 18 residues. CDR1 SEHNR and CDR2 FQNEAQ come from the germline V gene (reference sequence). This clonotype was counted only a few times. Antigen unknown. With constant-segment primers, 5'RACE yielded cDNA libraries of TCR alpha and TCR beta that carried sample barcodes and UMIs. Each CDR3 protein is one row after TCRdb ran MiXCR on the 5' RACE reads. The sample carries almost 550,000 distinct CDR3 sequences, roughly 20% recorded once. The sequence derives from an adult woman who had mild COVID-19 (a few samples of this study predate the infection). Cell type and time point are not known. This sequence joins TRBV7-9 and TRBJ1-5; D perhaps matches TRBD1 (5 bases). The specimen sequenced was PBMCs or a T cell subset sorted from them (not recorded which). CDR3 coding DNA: TGTGCCAGCAGCTTGGTCCGACAGAACCAAAATTACAATCAGCCCCAGCATTTT. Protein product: CASSLVRQNQNYNQPQHF.